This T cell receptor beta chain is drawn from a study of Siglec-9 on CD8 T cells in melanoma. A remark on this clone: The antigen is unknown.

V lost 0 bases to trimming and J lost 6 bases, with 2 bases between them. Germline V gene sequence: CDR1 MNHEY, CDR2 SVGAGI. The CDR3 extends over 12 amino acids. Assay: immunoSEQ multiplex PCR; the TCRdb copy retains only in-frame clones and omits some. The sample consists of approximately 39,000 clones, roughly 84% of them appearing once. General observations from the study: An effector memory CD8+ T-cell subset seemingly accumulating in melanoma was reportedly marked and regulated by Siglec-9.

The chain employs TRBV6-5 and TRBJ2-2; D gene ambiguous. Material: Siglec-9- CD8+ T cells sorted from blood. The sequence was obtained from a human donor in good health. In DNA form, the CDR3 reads TGTGCCAGCAGTTACTCTGCCGGGGAGCTGTTTTTT. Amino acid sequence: CASSYSAGELFF.